This passage covers 29 T cell receptor beta chains from one sample sequenced in a study of T-cell reconstitution after alpha-beta-depleted transplantation in children. As it was prepared, the TCRbeta library received unique molecular identifiers. TCRdb re-derived calls from the PCR reads in MiXCR, one entry per CDR3 protein. Here the sample spans 550,000 to 600,000 distinct CDR3 sequences, approximately 22% being singletons. This specimen was PBMCs, mostly from graft donor cells, taken 360 days after TCRalphabeta/CD19-depleted stem cell transplant. These receptors were taken from a boy younger than two who had a stem cell transplant for acute myeloid leukemia, so the T cells may come from the graft donor.

This clonotype appeared a few times. CDR3 in amino acids: CASTSRPGTTETQYF. Here the CDR3 DNA reads TGTGCCAGCACCTCCCGTCCCGGGACAACGGAGACCCAGTACTTC. The rearrangement joins TRBV25-1 to TRBJ2-5; D is possibly TRBD1 (6 bases). The CDR3 covers 15 residues. Trimming left V 7 bases short and J 5 bases short, with 20 bases between. Germline CDR1 and CDR2: MGHDK and SYGVNS.

CDR3 in DNA: TGTGCCAGCAGCTTCGGGGGGATGGACACAGATACGCAGTATTTT. This codes for CASSFGGMDTDTQYF. The chain combines TRBV7-6 with TRBJ2-3; 7 positions agree with TRBD2. The CDR3 is 15 amino acids. Trimming removed 3 bases from V and 2 bases from J; junction bases left unmatched: 5. Germline CDR1 is SGHVS and CDR2 is FNYEAQ. The variable domain in full, completed from reference TRBV7-6 and TRBJ2-3, reads GAGVSQSPRYKVTKRGQDVALRCDPISGHVSLYWYRQALGQGPEFLTYFNYEAQQDKSGLPNDRFSAERPEGSISTLTIQRTEQRDSAMYRCASSFGGMDTDTQYFGPGTRLTVL.

This clonotype was counted at least ten times. The chain uses TRBV19 and TRBJ2-2; D is perhaps TRBD2 (5 bases). Germline CDR1 is LNHDA and CDR2 is SQIVND (reference sequence). This CDR3 comprises 14 residues. V gave up 1 base and J gave up 14 bases, with 17 bases separating them. The DNA for the CDR3 is TGTGCCAGTAGTATAGCAGGTCCGGGAATCCGTCTGTTTTTT. Its protein is CASSIAGPGIRLFF.

The chain has TRBV4-3 and TRBJ2-7, with 9 bases identical to TRBD2. With V trimmed by 1 base and J by 4 bases, 2 bases remained unmatched. The germline V gene has CDR1 LGHNA and CDR2 YSLEER. This CDR3 spans 14 amino acids. The CDR3: CASSQALAGYEQYF. In nucleotides, the CDR3 is TGCGCCAGCAGCCAAGCACTAGCGGGTTACGAGCAGTACTTC.

This chain connects TRBV5-4 to TRBJ2-1; D is undetermined. Trimming took off 0 bases at V and 9 bases at J, with 10 bases between the two ends. The CDR3 loop spans 13 amino acids. The V gene's germline CDR1 is SGHNT and CDR2 YYREEE (reference sequence). As DNA, the CDR3 is TGTGCCAGCAGCTTGGTCGTGTCTTCTGAGCAGTTCTTC. Protein sequence: CASSLVVSSEQFF. The full variable domain, with the rest looked up from reference TRBV5-4 and TRBJ2-1, is ETGVTQSPTHLIKTRGQQVTLRCSSQSGHNTVSWYQQALGQGPQFIFQYYREEENGRGNFPPRFSGLQFPNYSSELNVNALELDDSALYLCASSLVVSSEQFFGPGTRLTVL.

The chain is built from TRBV27 and TRBJ1-1; no firm D call. V was clipped by 5 bases and J by 5 bases, with 15 bases between them. This CDR3 contains 14 residues. Germline CDR1 and CDR2: MNHEY and SMNVEV (reference sequence). CDR3 nucleotide sequence: TGTGCCAGCAGTGACTTAGGGCGTCGGACTGAAGCTTTCTTT. It is translated as CASSDLGRRTEAFF.

This clonotype was seen a few times. This CDR3 is CASTWGATQYF. For the CDR3, the DNA is TGTGCCAGCACTTGGGGGGCTACGCAGTATTTT. This rearrangement joins TRBV12-3 or TRBV12-4 to TRBJ2-3; D assignment may be TRBD1 or TRBD2 (6 bases each). Trimming took off 7 bases at V and 8 bases at J, with 10 bases between the two ends. The CDR3 covers 11 residues.

The sample holds many counts of this clonotype. V and J are TRBV7-9 and TRBJ1-5, with D unclear. The CDR3 sequence is 12 residues long. Germline V CDR1 and CDR2: SEHNR, FQNEAQ (reference sequence). Trimming shortened V by 0 bases and J by 5 bases, and 2 bases separated the two germline ends. In nucleotides, the CDR3 is TGTGCCAGCAGCTTAGCTGATCAGCCCCAGCATTTT. Translated, it gives CASSLADQPQHF.

The V and J genes are TRBV5-1 and TRBJ1-3; D remains ambiguous. This CDR3 is 14 amino acids long. Germline V CDR1 and CDR2: SGHRS, YFSETQ. The germline V and J ends were trimmed by 0 bases and 12 bases, with 16 bases remaining between them. CDR3 region: CASSLVAGNTGIYF. CDR3 coding DNA: TGCGCCAGCAGCTTGGTTGCTGGAAACACCGGCATATATTTT.

This clonotype came up a few times. This chain joins TRBV7-6 and TRBJ2-1; no clear D gene. Germline CDR1 and CDR2: SGHVS and FNYEAQ. This CDR3 comprises 12 residues. Between the trimmed V and J ends, which lost 9 bases and 5 bases, there was a span of 11 bases. The CDR3 DNA is TGTGCCAGTGGTCCTTCTCACAATGAGCAGTTCTTC. This encodes CASGPSHNEQFF. Together with reference TRBV7-6 and TRBJ2-1, the CDR3 gives the full variable domain: GAGVSQSPRYKVTKRGQDVALRCDPISGHVSLYWYRQALGQGPEFLTYFNYEAQQDKSGLPNDRFSAERPEGSISTLTIQRTEQRDSAMYRCASGPSHNEQFFGPGTRLTVL.

This clonotype was counted a few times. The chain couples TRBV21-1 to TRBJ1-5; the D segment call TRBD1 is taken from the table without a DNA check. TRBV21-1 is a known pseudogene. The CDR3 has 13 residues. The CDR3 here is CASSKEDRQPQHF. The CDR3 DNA is TGTGCCAGCAGCAAAGAGGACAGACAGCCCCAGCATTTT.

The V call is TRBV4-1, the J call TRBJ2-3, with 7 bases matching TRBD2. The V and J ends lost 0 bases and 0 bases, in that order; junction bases with no gene match: 9. This CDR3 has 18 residues. Germline loops: CDR1 MGHRA, CDR2 YSYEKL. The CDR3 here is CASSQEKLTSSSTDTQYF. The CDR3 DNA sequence: TGCGCCAGCAGCCAAGAAAAGTTGACTAGCAGTAGCACAGATACGCAGTATTTT.

This clonotype has a handful of counts. This chain joins TRBV14 and TRBJ2-1; 12 positions match TRBD2. Trimming took 0 bases from V and 8 from J; bases not matched to a gene: 8. Germline V gene data show CDR1 as SGHDN and CDR2 as FVKESK. The CDR3 spans 17 residues. CDR3 in amino acids: CASSQDSLAGGPYEQFF. For the CDR3, the DNA is TGTGCCAGCAGCCAAGATAGCCTAGCGGGGGGGCCGTATGAGCAGTTCTTC.

This clonotype was recorded at least ten times. The chain recombines TRBV29-1 with TRBJ1-1, with D tentatively TRBD1 (6 bases). This CDR3 comprises 15 residues. Trimming took 0 bases from V and 0 from J, leaving 11 bases between them. The germline V gene has CDR1 SQVTM and CDR2 ANQGSEA. CDR3 DNA sequence: TGCAGCGTTGAAGATCTCGGGGGGCTGAACACTGAAGCTTTCTTT. Its translation is CSVEDLGGLNTEAFF.

This clonotype was recorded a few times. The gene calls are TRBV7-3 and TRBJ2-3; D could derive from TRBD1 or TRBD2 (5 bases each). The V gene's germline CDR1 is SGHTA and CDR2 FQGTGA. The CDR3 is 15 residues long. V dropped 2 bases and J dropped 6 bases, with 15 bases sitting between them. CDR3 sequence: CASSLLGAQYDTQYF. The CDR3, as DNA: TGTGCCAGCAGCTTACTCGGGGCCCAATATGATACGCAGTATTTT.

This clonotype was seen only a few times. The chain employs TRBV7-2 and TRBJ1-2; TRBD1 matches at 10 bases. Germline trimming cut 3 bases from V and 3 bases from J; bases unmatched to any gene: 4. The CDR3 is 15 residues long. Germline assignment: CDR1 SGHTA and CDR2 FQGNSA. The CDR3 DNA reads as TGTGCCAGCAGCTTCGGTGGGACAGGGGACTATGGCTACACCTTC. Its translation: CASSFGGTGDYGYTF. The complete variable domain, with remaining parts taken from reference TRBV7-2 and TRBJ1-2, reads GAGVSQSPSNKVTEKGKDVELRCDPISGHTALYWYRQSLGQGLEFLIYFQGNSAPDKSGLPSDRFSAERTGGSVSTLTIQRTQQEDSAVYLCASSFGGTGDYGYTFGSGTRLTVV.

The chain recombines TRBV20-1 with TRBJ1-4; D unresolved. Germline CDR1 DFQATT, CDR2 SNEGSKA (reference sequence). CDR3 length: 13 residues. V was pared by 1 base and J by 8 bases, with 11 bases between. The CDR3 region has the DNA TGCAGTGCTAGAGGGGCGGCGGGGGAAAAACTGTTTTTT. It specifies CSARGAAGEKLFF.

This chain uses TRBV6-5 with TRBJ2-1; possible D gene TRBD1, 6 bases. V lost 0 bases and J 11 bases, leaving 20 bases between the germline ends. This CDR3 region has 16 residues. Germline V CDR1 and CDR2: MNHEY, SVGAGI. The CDR3: CASSYSQGQGSSKQFF. CDR3 coding DNA: TGTGCCAGCAGTTACTCCCAGGGGCAGGGGTCATCTAAGCAGTTCTTC.

This clonotype showed up just a few times. The rearrangement uses TRBV20-1 and TRBJ2-3; D unresolved. The germline CDR1 and CDR2 sequences are DFQATT and SNEGSKA (reference sequence). V lost 0 bases and J 3 bases, leaving 7 bases between the germline ends. This CDR3 region has 13 residues. CDR3 region: CSARDTWTDTQYF. The CDR3 region has the DNA TGCAGTGCTAGAGACACCTGGACAGATACGCAGTATTTT.

In its sample, this clonotype was seen a few times. J is TRBJ1-6 and V is TRBV6-5; D gene uncertain. CDR1 and CDR2 (germline): MNHEY, SVGAGI. CDR3 length equals 14 residues. Deletions cut 2 bases from V and 7 bases from J, with 9 bases between. CDR3 DNA sequence: TGTGCCAGCAGTTACGGTGGGTGGAATTCACCCCTCCACTTT. Protein product: CASSYGGWNSPLHF.

This clonotype showed up just a few times. The rearrangement joins TRBV18 to TRBJ1-1, with D perhaps matching TRBD1 (5 bases). The CDR3 totals 14 residues. Trimming cost V 2 bases and J 1 base, with 8 bases left between them. The germline gives CDR1 KGHSH, CDR2 LQKENI. The CDR3 nucleotides read TGTGCCAGCTCACCAAATCAGGGGAACACTGAAGCTTTCTTT. Encoded protein: CASSPNQGNTEAFF.

This clonotype has just a few counts. This chain joins TRBV12-3 or TRBV12-4 and TRBJ1-3; the D gene is possibly TRBD1 (5 bases). The V end was cut by 5 bases, the J end by 0 bases, with 14 bases between. CDR3 length equals 16 residues. This CDR3 reads CASSGARSLSGNTIYF. CDR3 nucleotides: TGTGCCAGCAGTGGGGCCCGGAGTCTCTCTGGAAACACCATATATTTT.

This clonotype was seen a handful of times. This chain uses TRBV6-5 with TRBJ1-1; no clear D. Looked up from germline, CDR1 is MNHEY and CDR2 is SVGAGI. This CDR3 is built from 13 residues. The V end was cut by 10 bases, the J end by 0 bases, with 12 bases between. The CDR3 region is CATLNRLNTEAFF. The CDR3 bases are TGTGCCACCCTAAACAGATTGAACACTGAAGCTTTCTTT.

The sample holds a few counts of this clonotype. This chain uses TRBV2 with TRBJ2-3; 13 nucleotides line up with TRBD2. The ends lost 4 bases at V and 7 bases at J; junction bases unmatched: 5. The CDR3 is 15 residues long. Germline CDR1 SNHLY, CDR2 FYNNEI. For the CDR3, the DNA is TGTGCCAGCAGTGGTACTAGCGGGGGGGCTCATACGCAGTATTTT. Residues: CASSGTSGGAHTQYF.

In its sample, this clonotype was seen many times. This rearrangement joins TRBV5-1 to TRBJ2-2; no clear D gene. The CDR3 has 13 amino acids. V was clipped by 1 base and J by 7 bases, with 8 bases between them. Germline CDR1 SGHRS, CDR2 YFSETQ. CDR3 loop: CASSLYRVGELFF. The CDR3 DNA reads as TGCGCCAGCAGCTTGTATCGGGTCGGGGAGCTGTTTTTT. Full variable domain (outside the CDR3, taken from reference TRBV5-1 and TRBJ2-2): KAGVTQTPRYLIKTRGQQVTLSCSPISGHRSVSWYQQTPGQGLQFLFEYFSETQRNKGNFPGRFSGRQFSNSRSEMNVSTLELGDSALYLCASSLYRVGELFFGEGSRLTVL.

Here the CDR3 reads CSARPYGYTF. The CDR3 bases are TGCAGTGCTCGACCCTATGGCTACACCTTC. The chain uses TRBV20-1 and TRBJ1-2; no firm D call. The CDR3 loop spans 10 amino acids. V was cut by 5 bases and J by 4 bases, with 5 bases left in between. The V gene's germline CDR1 is DFQATT and CDR2 SNEGSKA (reference sequence).

The chain is built from TRBV11-2 and TRBJ2-5; 11 nucleotides line up with TRBD2. The CDR3 covers 15 residues. V gave up 5 bases and J gave up 2 bases; unmatched junction bases: 4. Germline lookup yields CDR1 SGHAT and CDR2 FQNNGV. CDR3 sequence reads: CASSRGTSGQETQYF. The CDR3 region has the DNA TGTGCCAGCAGCCGCGGGACTAGCGGACAAGAGACCCAGTACTTC.

The rearrangement links TRBV11-2 to TRBJ2-5; D may be TRBD1 or TRBD2 (5 bases each). The CDR3 length is 17 residues. Trimming took 0 bases from V and 5 from J, leaving 19 bases between them. Per the germline V gene, CDR1 is SGHAT and CDR2 is FQNNGV. CDR3: CASSLESRDAPGETQYF. DNA of the CDR3: TGTGCCAGCAGCTTAGAGTCTCGGGACGCCCCGGGGGAGACCCAGTACTTC.

The rearrangement joins TRBV11-2 to TRBJ2-1; the D gene is possibly TRBD2 (5 bases). Germline CDR1 is SGHAT and CDR2 is FQNNGV. Trimming stripped 3 bases from V and 2 bases from J, with 20 bases between. The CDR3 consists of 18 residues. Here the CDR3 DNA reads TGTGCCAGCAGCTTCCAAGGGCGGGTCAAATTCCCCTACAATGAGCAGTTCTTC. Translated: CASSFQGRVKFPYNEQFF.